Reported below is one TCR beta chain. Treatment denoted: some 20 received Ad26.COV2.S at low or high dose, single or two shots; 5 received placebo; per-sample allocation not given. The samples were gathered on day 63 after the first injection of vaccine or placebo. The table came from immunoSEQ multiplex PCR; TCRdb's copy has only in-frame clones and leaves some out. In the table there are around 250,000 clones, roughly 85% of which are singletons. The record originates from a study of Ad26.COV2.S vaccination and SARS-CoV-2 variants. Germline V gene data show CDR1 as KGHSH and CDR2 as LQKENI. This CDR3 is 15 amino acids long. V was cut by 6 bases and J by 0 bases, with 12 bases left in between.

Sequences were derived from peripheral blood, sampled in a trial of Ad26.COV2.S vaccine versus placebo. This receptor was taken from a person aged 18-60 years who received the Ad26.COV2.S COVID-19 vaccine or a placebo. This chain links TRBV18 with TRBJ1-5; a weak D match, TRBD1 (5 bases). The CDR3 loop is CASSRTGDSNQPQHF. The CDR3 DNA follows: TGTGCCAGCTCGCGGACGGGGGATAGCAATCAGCCCCAGCATTTT.